The 22 T cell receptor beta chains below were found in one sample sequenced in a study of T cell repertoires in cytomegalovirus infection. These receptors lack a known antigen. MiXCR, run by TCRdb on the reads, gives a single entry per CDR3 protein. The table records about 770,000 distinct CDR3 sequences, around 29% of them present only once. The sequencing here drew on cultured CD8+ T cells from PBMCs, taken from culture after CMV antigen stimulation. The receptors stem from a human donor in good health (CMV status not recorded). Some clones in this sample may be carry-over from other donors' samples.

A remark on this clonotype: One end of the junction fails to match germline, which may point to a read error. The chain combines TRBV6-8 with TRBJ2-3; D not resolved. The CDR3 is 16 amino acids. CDR1 and CDR2 (germline): MNHGY, SAAAGT. CDR3 in DNA: TGTGCCGGCAGTGCTGACGGTTATCCTAGCACAGATACGCAGTATTTT. This sequence encodes CAGSADGYPSTDTQYF.

V and J are TRBV2 and TRBJ1-2; D gene uncertain. The CDR3 runs 13 residues. Germline CDR1 is SNHLY and CDR2 is FYNNEI. The V and J ends lost 3 bases and 5 bases respectively, with 10 bases between them. The CDR3 is CASSDGSRYGYTF. The CDR3 nucleotides read TGTGCCAGCAGTGACGGGAGTAGGTATGGCTACACCTTC.

The CDR3 region is CASGPGTANTEAFF. As DNA, the CDR3 is TGTGCTAGTGGCCCCGGGACAGCGAACACTGAAGCTTTCTTT. The V gene is TRBV12-5, the J gene TRBJ1-1, with 7 bases matching TRBD1. The CDR3 extends over 14 amino acids. With 6 bases clipped from V and 1 base from J, the junction kept 5 bases outside the gene matches. Germline CDR1 and CDR2: LGHNT and FRNRAP. Together with reference TRBV12-5 and TRBJ1-1, the CDR3 gives the full variable domain: DARVTQTPRHKVTEMGQEVTMRCQPILGHNTVFWYRQTMMQGLELLAYFRNRAPLDDSGMPKDRFSAEMPDATLATLKIQPSEPRDSAVYFCASGPGTANTEAFFGQGTRLTVV.

The sample holds a few counts of this clonotype. The V gene is TRBV25-1, the J gene TRBJ1-2; no definite D call. From germline, CDR1 is MGHDK and CDR2 SYGVNS. The CDR3 loop spans 15 amino acids. Trimming stripped 4 bases from V and 8 bases from J, with 20 bases between. The CDR3: CASSVSDGFMKGYTF. The DNA for the CDR3 is TGTGCCAGCAGTGTCTCGGACGGATTCATGAAGGGCTACACCTTC.

Only one count was recorded for this clonotype. A much larger clone is a single base away; this may be a read error. CDR3 DNA: TGTGCCAGCAGCTTAGGCCCGGGAACCAATCAGCTCCAGCATTTT. Its translation: CASSLGPGTNQLQHF. The genes are TRBV7-4 and TRBJ1-5; no reliable D call. Per germline, CDR1 SGHVT and CDR2 SQSDAQ. The CDR3 has 15 amino acids.

The chain has TRBV4-2 and TRBJ2-7, with 9 bases that match TRBD2. The CDR3 is 16 residues long. In germline, CDR1 is LGHNA, CDR2 YNFKEQ. The junction had 4 bases not matched to a gene; V was cut back by 1 base and J by 0 bases. Here the CDR3 reads CASSQGTSASSYEQYF. For the CDR3, the DNA is TGTGCCAGCAGCCAAGGGACTAGCGCTAGCTCCTACGAGCAGTACTTC.

This chain links TRBV5-1 with TRBJ1-4, with D hard to call. Germline lookup yields CDR1 SGHRS and CDR2 YFSETQ. The V and J ends lost 1 base and 8 bases respectively, with 15 bases between them. The CDR3 has 15 amino acids. The CDR3 loop reads CASSLHPGPYEKLFF. The CDR3 DNA reads TGCGCCAGCAGCTTGCACCCCGGGCCTTACGAAAAACTGTTTTTT.

The genes are TRBV6-1 and TRBJ2-1, with 13 bases matching TRBD2. The trim removed 7 bases at V and 7 bases at J, leaving 7 bases unmatched. Germline V lookup: CDR1 MNHNS, CDR2 SASEGT. The CDR3 extends over 15 amino acids. DNA of the CDR3: TGTGCCAGCAACCCACTAGCGGGGGGGCAGAATGAGCAGTTCTTC. This sequence encodes CASNPLAGGQNEQFF.

At least ten counts were recorded for this clonotype. The genes are TRBV6-1 and TRBJ1-2; D not certain. V was shortened by 2 bases and J by 4 bases, with 14 bases between the two germline ends. The CDR3 runs 15 residues. Germline CDR1 reads MNHNS; CDR2 reads SASEGT. CDR3 protein: CASSETPQGLYGYTF. The CDR3 coding sequence is TGTGCCAGCAGTGAAACCCCACAAGGGCTCTATGGCTACACCTTC.

This clonotype was recorded a few times. The chain couples TRBV11-2 to TRBJ2-5; D possibly matches TRBD1 or TRBD2 (5 bases each). Germline loops: CDR1 SGHAT, CDR2 FQNNGV. This CDR3 is built from 11 residues. The germline V and J ends were trimmed by 3 bases and 14 bases, with 13 bases remaining between them. CDR3 sequence: CASSLLGEAYF. The CDR3, as DNA: TGTGCCAGCAGCTTGTTGGGGGAAGCTTACTTC.

The chain uses TRBV27 and TRBJ2-7; 12 bases align to TRBD2. The CDR3 has 16 residues. CDR1 MNHEY and CDR2 SMNVEV come from the germline V gene (reference sequence). After removal of 4 bases from V and 2 bases from J, the junction contained 6 bases not matched to a gene. The CDR3 loop is CASSSRLAGVPYEQYF. The CDR3 DNA sequence: TGTGCCAGCAGTTCTCGACTAGCGGGGGTACCCTACGAGCAGTACTTC.

A few counts support this clonotype. The rearrangement uses TRBV12-3 or TRBV12-4 and TRBJ2-3, with 15 positions matching TRBD2. V trimming: 7 bases; J trimming: 5 bases; junction bases outside the gene matches: 10. This CDR3 is 17 amino acids long. In DNA, the CDR3 is TGTGCCAGCACCACGGGACTAGCGGGGGGCAGCGAAGATACGCAGTATTTT. This encodes CASTTGLAGGSEDTQYF.

The chain recombines TRBV7-3 with TRBJ2-4; the D gene could be TRBD1 or TRBD2 (6 bases each). Trimming took 2 bases from V and 8 from J, leaving 19 bases between them. This CDR3 contains 16 residues. From germline, CDR1 is SGHTA and CDR2 FQGTGA. The CDR3: CASSLGGQGSRHIQYF. The DNA of the CDR3 is TGTGCCAGCAGCTTAGGGGGGCAGGGGTCGAGACACATTCAGTACTTC.

This clonotype was seen more than once but under ten times. The genes are TRBV7-8 and TRBJ1-6; 7 nucleotides agree with TRBD1. J lost 2 bases, V lost 5 bases, and 6 bases had no gene match. CDR3 length: 16 residues. From germline, CDR1 is SGHVS and CDR2 FQNEAQ. Here the CDR3 DNA reads TGTGCCAGCAGCCCAGGTGGGACAGCCTATAATTCACCCCTCCACTTT. It specifies CASSPGGTAYNSPLHF.

V is TRBV9 and J is TRBJ2-1, with D possibly TRBD2 on 7 matching bases. Trimming took off 0 bases at V and 8 bases at J, with 15 bases between the two ends. The germline V gene has CDR1 SGDLS and CDR2 YYNGEE. This CDR3 contains 15 residues. The CDR3 coding sequence is TGTGCCAGCAGCGTAGAGGGGGGGCCTAGGGATGAGCAGTTCTTC. It encodes CASSVEGGPRDEQFF.

This chain uses TRBV7-9 with TRBJ2-2, with a tentative D call TRBD2 (5 bases). Germline-derived CDR1 and CDR2 are SEHNR and FQNEAQ (reference sequence). CDR3 length equals 13 residues. V gave up 4 bases and J gave up 6 bases, with 9 bases separating them. The CDR3 DNA reads TGTGCCAGCAGCTCGATGGGAGCCGGGGAGCTGTTTTTT. Its translation: CASSSMGAGELFF.

This clonotype was detected a few times. The chain links TRBV6-1 to TRBJ1-5; tentatively, D is TRBD1 (6 bases). The germline gives CDR1 MNHNS, CDR2 SASEGT. V was shortened by 5 bases and J by 0 bases, with 17 bases between the two germline ends. The CDR3 sequence is 17 residues long. In nucleotides, the CDR3 is TGTGCCAGCAGTTTTTACCGGACAGATCATAGCAATCAGCCCCAGCATTTT. Its translation: CASSFYRTDHSNQPQHF.

The V gene is TRBV27, the J gene TRBJ2-1; D possibly corresponds to TRBD2 (5 bases). Per germline, CDR1 MNHEY and CDR2 SMNVEV (reference sequence). This CDR3 region has 14 residues. Trimming cost V 3 bases and J 1 base, with 7 bases left between them. The DNA for the CDR3 is TGTGCCAGCAGTTTCGGGGAGTCCTACAATGAGCAGTTCTTC. This encodes CASSFGESYNEQFF.

This clonotype was seen a few times. The chain couples TRBV6-2 or TRBV6-3 to TRBJ2-5, with TRBD2 matching 12 bases. Germline V lookup: CDR1 MNHEY, CDR2 SVGEGT. V was clipped by 4 bases and J by 2 bases; unmatched bases: 8. The CDR3 consists of 17 residues. The CDR3 nucleotides read TGTGCCAGCAGTTCCCTGAAACTAGCGGGGGGTCAAGAGACCCAGTACTTC. It codes for CASSSLKLAGGQETQYF.

This clonotype was picked up a small number of times. The rearrangement links TRBV7-3 to TRBJ2-5, with 9 bases fitting TRBD1. Germline V gene data show CDR1 as SGHTA and CDR2 as FQGTGA. The CDR3 runs to 16 residues. Trimming removed 5 bases from V and 5 bases from J; junction bases left unmatched: 12. In nucleotides, the CDR3 is TGTGCCAGCAGCGTACTACAGGGGGCTGACTGGGAGACCCAGTACTTC. Translating it yields CASSVLQGADWETQYF.

The chain carries TRBV4-1 and TRBJ1-4; D perhaps matches TRBD1 (5 bases). Germline V CDR1 and CDR2: MGHRA, YSYEKL. The CDR3 loop spans 17 amino acids. Trimming left V 0 bases short and J 5 bases short, with 16 bases between. The CDR3 region has the DNA TGCGCCAGCAGCCAAGAATTTGCGATGGCAGGGAATGAAAAACTGTTTTTT. This encodes CASSQEFAMAGNEKLFF.

This clonotype was seen only a few times. V usage is TRBV7-8 and J usage is TRBJ2-2, with TRBD2 as a possible D gene (6 bases). Germline loops: CDR1 SGHVS, CDR2 FQNEAQ. This CDR3 spans 18 amino acids. V lost 10 bases to trimming and J lost 0 bases, with 24 bases between them. The CDR3 DNA follows: TGTGCCACTCCAGCTTATATACTAGCAGAGGCGAACACCGGGGAGCTGTTTTTT. It yields the protein CATPAYILAEANTGELFF.